The subject of this entry is one T cell receptor beta chain. Its antigen remains unknown. This sample stems from a study of blood T cells in healthy people across ages. The study, taken as a whole, reports: Relative to aged donors, long-lived donors carried more naive CD4+ cells and displayed higher diversity.

It was with a sample-barcoded 5' primer and a J-beta primer mix that a second PCR of roughly 6 to 12 cycles was run. CDR3-containing paired-end reads numbering at least 2.5 million came from each sample. TCRdb passed the 5' RACE reads through MiXCR, listing each CDR3 protein once. The table has roughly 1,300,000 distinct CDR3 sequences, approximately 59% seen once. The CDR3 has 14 amino acids. Germline V lookup: CDR1 SGHVS, CDR2 FQNEAQ. V was pared by 5 bases and J by 10 bases, with 10 bases of the junction left unmatched. V and J are TRBV7-8 and TRBJ2-1; 8 bases agree with TRBD2. The TCR sequence derives from a man between 18 and 29 years old in good health. The sequenced material came from blood. CDR3 bases: TGTGCCAGCAGCGGAAGGCGGGGGGATCGAGAGCAGTTCTTC. Translated: CASSGRRGDREQFF.